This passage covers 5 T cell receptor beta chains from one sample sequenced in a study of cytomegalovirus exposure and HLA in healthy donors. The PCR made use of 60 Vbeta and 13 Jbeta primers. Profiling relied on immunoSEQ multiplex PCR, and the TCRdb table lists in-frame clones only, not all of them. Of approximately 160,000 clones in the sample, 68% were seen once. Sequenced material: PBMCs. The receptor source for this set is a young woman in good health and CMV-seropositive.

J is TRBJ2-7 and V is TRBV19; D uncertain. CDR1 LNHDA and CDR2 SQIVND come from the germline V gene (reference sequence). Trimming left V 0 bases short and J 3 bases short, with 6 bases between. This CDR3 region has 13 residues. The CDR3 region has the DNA TGTGCCAGTAGTATAGATCTAGTCTACGAGCAGTACTTC. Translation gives CASSIDLVYEQYF.

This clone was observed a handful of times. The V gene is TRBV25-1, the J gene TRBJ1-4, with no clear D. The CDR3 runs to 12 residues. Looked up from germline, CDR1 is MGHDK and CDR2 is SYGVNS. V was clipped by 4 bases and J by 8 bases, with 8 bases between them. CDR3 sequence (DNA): TGTGCCAGCAGTGTCGGGAACGAAAAACTGTTTTTT. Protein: CASSVGNEKLFF.

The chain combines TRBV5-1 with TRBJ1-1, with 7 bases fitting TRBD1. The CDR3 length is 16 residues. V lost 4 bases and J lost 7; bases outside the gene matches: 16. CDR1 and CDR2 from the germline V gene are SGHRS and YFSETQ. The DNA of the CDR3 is TGCGCCAGCAGCGTTGGGGGGTCCCGGGACAGCCTTGAAGCTTTCTTT. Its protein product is CASSVGGSRDSLEAFF.

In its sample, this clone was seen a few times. The CDR3 loop is CASRMGQQGTDTQYF. The CDR3 DNA reads as TGCGCCAGCAGGATGGGACAGCAGGGAACAGATACGCAGTATTTT. This rearrangement joins TRBV5-1 to TRBJ2-3, with 7 bases identical to TRBD1. V shed 5 bases and J 3 bases; nucleotides not matched to a gene: 9. The length of the CDR3 is 15 residues. Germline V gene lookup returns CDR1 SGHRS and CDR2 YFSETQ.

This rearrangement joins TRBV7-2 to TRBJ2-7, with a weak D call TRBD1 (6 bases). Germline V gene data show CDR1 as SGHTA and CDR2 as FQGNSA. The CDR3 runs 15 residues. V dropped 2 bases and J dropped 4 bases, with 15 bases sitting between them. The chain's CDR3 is CASSLIQHREYEQYF. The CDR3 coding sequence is TGTGCCAGCAGCTTAATCCAACACAGGGAATACGAGCAGTACTTC.